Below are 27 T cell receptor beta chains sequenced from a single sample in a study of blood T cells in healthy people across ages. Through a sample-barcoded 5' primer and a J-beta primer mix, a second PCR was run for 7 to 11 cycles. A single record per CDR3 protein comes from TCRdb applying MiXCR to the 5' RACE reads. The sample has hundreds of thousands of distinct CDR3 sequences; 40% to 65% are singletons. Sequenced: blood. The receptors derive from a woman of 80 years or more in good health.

As DNA, the CDR3 is TGCGCCAGCAGCCAAGCTGTGAACGCCGGGACTCTAAGAAGGTATACGCAGTATTTT. This sequence encodes CASSQAVNAGTLRRYTQYF. The V call is TRBV4-3, the J call TRBJ2-3, with a weak D call TRBD2 (6 bases). Trimming removed 1 base at V and 7 bases at J, with 27 bases between. Germline CDR1 and CDR2: LGHNA and YSLEER. The CDR3 is 19 residues long.

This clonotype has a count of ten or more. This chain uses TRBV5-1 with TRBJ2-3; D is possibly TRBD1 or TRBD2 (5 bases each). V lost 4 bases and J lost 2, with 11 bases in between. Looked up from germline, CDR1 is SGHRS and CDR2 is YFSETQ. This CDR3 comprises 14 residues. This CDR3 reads CASSGGTNTDTQYF. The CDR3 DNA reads TGCGCCAGCAGCGGTGGGACGAACACAGATACGCAGTATTTT.

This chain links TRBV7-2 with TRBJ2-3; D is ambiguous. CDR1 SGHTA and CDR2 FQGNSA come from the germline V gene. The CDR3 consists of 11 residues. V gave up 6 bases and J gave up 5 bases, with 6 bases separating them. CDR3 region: CASSPLDTQYF. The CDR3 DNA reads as TGTGCCAGCAGTCCTCTAGATACGCAGTATTTT.

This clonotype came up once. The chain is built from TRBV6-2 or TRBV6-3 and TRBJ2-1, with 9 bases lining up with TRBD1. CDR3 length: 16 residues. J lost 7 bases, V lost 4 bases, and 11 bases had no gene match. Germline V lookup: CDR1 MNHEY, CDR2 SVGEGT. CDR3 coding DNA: TGTGCCAGCAGTTCAGCGGGACAGGGTCCTCGGAATGAGCAGTTCTTC. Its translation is CASSSAGQGPRNEQFF.

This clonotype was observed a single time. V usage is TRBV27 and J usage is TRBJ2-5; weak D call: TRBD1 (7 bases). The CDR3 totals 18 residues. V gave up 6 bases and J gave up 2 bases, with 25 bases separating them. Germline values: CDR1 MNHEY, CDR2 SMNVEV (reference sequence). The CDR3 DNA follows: TGTGCCAGCAGCCTAAAGGGGCGGGACAGCACGCCTCAAGAGACCCAGTACTTC. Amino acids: CASSLKGRDSTPQETQYF.

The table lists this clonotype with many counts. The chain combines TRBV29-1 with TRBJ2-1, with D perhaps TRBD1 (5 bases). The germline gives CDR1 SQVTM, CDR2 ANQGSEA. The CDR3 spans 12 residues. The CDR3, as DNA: TGCACGGGCAGGACAACCTACAATGAGCAGTTCTTC. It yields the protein CTGRTTYNEQFF.

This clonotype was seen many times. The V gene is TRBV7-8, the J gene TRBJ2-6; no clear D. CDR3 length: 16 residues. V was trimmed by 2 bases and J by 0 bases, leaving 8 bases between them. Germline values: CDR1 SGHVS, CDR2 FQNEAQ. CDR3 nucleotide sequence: TGTGCCAGCAGCTTATCCGCCCTCTCTGGGGCCAACGTCCTGACTTTC. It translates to CASSLSALSGANVLTF.

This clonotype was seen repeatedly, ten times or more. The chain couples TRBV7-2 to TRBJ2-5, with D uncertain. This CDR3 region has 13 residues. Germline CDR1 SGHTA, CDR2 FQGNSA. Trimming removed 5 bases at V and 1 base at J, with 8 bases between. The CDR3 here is CASSAYPQETQYF. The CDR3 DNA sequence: TGTGCCAGCAGCGCTTACCCCCAAGAGACCCAGTACTTC.

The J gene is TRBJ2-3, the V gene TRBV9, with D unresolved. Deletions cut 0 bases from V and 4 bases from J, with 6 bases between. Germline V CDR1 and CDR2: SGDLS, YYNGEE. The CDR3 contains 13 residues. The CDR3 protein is CASSVDSADTQYF. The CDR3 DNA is TGTGCCAGCAGCGTAGACAGCGCAGATACGCAGTATTTT.

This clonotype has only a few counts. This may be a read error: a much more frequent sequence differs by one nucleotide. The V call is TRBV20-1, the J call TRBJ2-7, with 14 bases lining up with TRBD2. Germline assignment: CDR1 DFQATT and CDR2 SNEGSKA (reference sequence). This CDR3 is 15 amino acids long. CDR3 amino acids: CIAGTSGGEYNEQYF. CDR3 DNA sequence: TGCATTGCCGGGACTAGCGGGGGAGAATACAACGAGCAGTACTTC.

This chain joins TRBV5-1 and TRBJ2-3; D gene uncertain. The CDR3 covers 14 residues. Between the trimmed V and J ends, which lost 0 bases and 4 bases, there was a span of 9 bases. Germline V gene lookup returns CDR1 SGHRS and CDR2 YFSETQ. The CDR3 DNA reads TGCGCCAGCAGCTTGGGACCCTACCCAGATACGCAGTATTTT. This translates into CASSLGPYPDTQYF.

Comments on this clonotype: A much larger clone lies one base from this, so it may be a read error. The CDR3: CAHQEQVAGEQYF. The CDR3 coding sequence is TGTGCCCACCAGGAGCAGGTAGCTGGTGAGCAGTACTTC. V gene TRBV7-2 combines with J gene TRBJ2-5; no firm D call. The CDR3 has 13 amino acids. CDR1 is SGHTA, CDR2 FQGNSA, per germline. Deletions cut 11 bases from V and 11 bases from J, with 24 bases between.

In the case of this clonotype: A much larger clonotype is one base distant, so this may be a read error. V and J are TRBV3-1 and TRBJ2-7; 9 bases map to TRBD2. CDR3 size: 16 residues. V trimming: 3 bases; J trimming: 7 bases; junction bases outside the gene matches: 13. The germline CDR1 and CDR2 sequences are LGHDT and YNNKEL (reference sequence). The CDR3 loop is CASSQRSSGTYNEQYF. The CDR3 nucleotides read TGTGCCAGCAGCCAGCGGTCTAGCGGGACCTACAATGAGCAGTACTTC.

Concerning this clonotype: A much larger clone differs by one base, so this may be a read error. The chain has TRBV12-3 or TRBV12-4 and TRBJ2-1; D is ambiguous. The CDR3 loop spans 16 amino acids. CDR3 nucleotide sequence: TGTGCCAGCAGTTTCAGACCGACCCCTGGGTACAAGGAGCAGTTCTTC. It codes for CASSFRPTPGYKEQFF.

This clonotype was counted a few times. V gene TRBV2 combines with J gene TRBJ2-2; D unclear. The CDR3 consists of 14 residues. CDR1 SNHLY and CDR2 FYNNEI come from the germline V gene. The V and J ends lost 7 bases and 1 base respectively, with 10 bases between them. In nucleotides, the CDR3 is TGTGCCAGCATTCGAGGAATGAACACCGGGGAGCTGTTTTTT. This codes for CASIRGMNTGELFF.

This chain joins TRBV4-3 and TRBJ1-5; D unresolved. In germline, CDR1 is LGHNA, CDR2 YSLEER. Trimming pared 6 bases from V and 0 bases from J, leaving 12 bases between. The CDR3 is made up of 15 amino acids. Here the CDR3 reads CASRKRRYSNQPQHF. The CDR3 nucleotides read TGCGCCAGCAGAAAACGACGGTATAGCAATCAGCCCCAGCATTTT.

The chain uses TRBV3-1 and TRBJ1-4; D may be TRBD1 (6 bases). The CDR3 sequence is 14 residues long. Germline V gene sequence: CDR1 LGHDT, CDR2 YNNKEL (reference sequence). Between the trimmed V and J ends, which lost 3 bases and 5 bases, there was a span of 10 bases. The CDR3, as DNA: TGTGCCAGCAGCCAGATTGGACAGAATGAAAAACTGTTTTTT. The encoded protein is CASSQIGQNEKLFF.

The CDR3 reads CASRTREAGEQYF. As DNA, the CDR3 is TGTGCCAGCAGAACCAGGGAAGCGGGCGAGCAGTACTTC. The chain links TRBV12-3 or TRBV12-4 to TRBJ2-7; tentative D call: TRBD2 (6 bases). V shed 6 bases and J shed 6 bases, with 15 bases lying between them. This CDR3 comprises 13 residues.

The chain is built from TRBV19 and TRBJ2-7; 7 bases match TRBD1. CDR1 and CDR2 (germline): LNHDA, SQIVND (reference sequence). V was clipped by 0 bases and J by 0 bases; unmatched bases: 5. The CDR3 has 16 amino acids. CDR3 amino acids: CASSIDVGQRSYEQYF. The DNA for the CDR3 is TGTGCCAGTAGTATAGATGTGGGACAGCGCTCCTACGAGCAGTACTTC.

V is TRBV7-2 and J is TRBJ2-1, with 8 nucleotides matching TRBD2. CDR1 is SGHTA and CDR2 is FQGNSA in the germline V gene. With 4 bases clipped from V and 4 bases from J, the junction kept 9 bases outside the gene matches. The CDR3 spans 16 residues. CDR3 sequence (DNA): TGTGCCAGCAGCTCCCGACAGGCGGGGGGTTACAATGAGCAGTTCTTC. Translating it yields CASSSRQAGGYNEQFF.

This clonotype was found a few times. In DNA form, the CDR3 reads TGTGCCAGCTCATCCACAGGGGGCCTAACCGGGGAGCTGTTTTTT. The encoded protein is CASSSTGGLTGELFF. The chain combines TRBV18 with TRBJ2-2; 9 positions match TRBD1. The germline V gene has CDR1 KGHSH and CDR2 LQKENI. The ends lost 5 bases at V and 5 bases at J; junction bases unmatched: 6. This CDR3 is built from 15 residues.

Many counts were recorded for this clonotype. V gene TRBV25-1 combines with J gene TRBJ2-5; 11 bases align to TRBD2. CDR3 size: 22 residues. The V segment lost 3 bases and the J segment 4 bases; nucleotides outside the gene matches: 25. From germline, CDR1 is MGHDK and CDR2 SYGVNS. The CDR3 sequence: CASSERPSFSGRAFFGLETQYF. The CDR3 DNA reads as TGTGCCAGCAGTGAGCGGCCCTCGTTTAGCGGGAGGGCCTTTTTCGGCCTAGAGACCCAGTACTTC.

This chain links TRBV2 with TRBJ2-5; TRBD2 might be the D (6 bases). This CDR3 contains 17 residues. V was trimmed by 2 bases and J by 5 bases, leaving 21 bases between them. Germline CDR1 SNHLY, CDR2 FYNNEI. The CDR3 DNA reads TGTGCCAGCAGTGAAAACTCAGGGAGGCCAGTTGGCGAGACCCAGTACTTC. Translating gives CASSENSGRPVGETQYF.

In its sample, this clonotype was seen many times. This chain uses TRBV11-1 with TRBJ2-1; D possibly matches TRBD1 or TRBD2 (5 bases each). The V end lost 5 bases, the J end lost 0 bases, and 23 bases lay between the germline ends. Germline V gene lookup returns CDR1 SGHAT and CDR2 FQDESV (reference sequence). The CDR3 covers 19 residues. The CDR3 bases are TGTGCCAGCAGCCGATACGGGATTTCCGGGACCAGCTCCTACAATGAGCAGTTCTTC. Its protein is CASSRYGISGTSSYNEQFF. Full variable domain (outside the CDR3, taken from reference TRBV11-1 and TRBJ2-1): EAEVAQSPRYKITEKSQAVAFWCDPISGHATLYWYRQILGQGPELLVQFQDESVVDDSQLPKDRFSAERLKGVDSTLKIQPAELGDSAMYLCASSRYGISGTSSYNEQFFGPGTRLTVL.

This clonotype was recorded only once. In DNA, the CDR3 is TGTGCCAGCAGCCACGACGACTTAGACAGGTCGAATCAGCCCCAGCATTTT. Translation: CASSHDDLDRSNQPQHF. V gene TRBV6-1 combines with J gene TRBJ1-5; D may be TRBD1 (6 bases). The CDR3 covers 17 residues. Trimming shortened V by 6 bases and J by 4 bases, and 22 bases separated the two germline ends. From germline, CDR1 is MNHNS and CDR2 SASEGT.

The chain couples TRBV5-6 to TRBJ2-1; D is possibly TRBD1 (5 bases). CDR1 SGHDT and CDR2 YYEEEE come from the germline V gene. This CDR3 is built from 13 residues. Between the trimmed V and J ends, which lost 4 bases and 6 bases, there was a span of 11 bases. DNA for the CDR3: TGTGCCAGCAGCGTTATGGGGCTCAATGAGCAGTTCTTC. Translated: CASSVMGLNEQFF.

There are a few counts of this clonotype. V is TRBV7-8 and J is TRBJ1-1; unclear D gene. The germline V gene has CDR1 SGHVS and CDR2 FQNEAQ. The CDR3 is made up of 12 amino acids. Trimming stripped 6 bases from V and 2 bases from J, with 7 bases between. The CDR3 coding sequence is TGTGCCAGCAGTATCAGAAACACTGAAGCTTTCTTT. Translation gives CASSIRNTEAFF.